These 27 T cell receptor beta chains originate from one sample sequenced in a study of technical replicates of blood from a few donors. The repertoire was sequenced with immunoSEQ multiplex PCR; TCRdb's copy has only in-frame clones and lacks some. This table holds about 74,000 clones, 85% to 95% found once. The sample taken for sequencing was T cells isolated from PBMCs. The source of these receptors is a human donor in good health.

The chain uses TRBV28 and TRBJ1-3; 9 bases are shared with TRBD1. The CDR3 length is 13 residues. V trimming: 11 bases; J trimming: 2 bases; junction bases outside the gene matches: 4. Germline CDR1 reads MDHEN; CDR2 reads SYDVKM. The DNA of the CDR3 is TGTGCCCTACAGGGGGCGACTGGAAACACCATATATTTT. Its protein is CALQGATGNTIYF.

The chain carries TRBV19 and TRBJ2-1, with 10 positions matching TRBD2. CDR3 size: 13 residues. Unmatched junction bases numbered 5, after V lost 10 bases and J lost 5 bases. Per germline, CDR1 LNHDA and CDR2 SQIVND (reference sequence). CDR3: CATLGLADNEQFF. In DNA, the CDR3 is TGTGCCACCCTTGGACTAGCGGACAATGAGCAGTTCTTC.

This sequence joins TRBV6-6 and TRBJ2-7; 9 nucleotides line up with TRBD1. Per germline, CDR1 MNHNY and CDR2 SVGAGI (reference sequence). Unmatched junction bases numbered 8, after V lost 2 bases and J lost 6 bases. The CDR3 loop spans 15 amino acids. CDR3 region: CASSYEGQGSGEQYF. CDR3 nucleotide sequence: TGTGCCAGCAGTTACGAGGGACAGGGTTCGGGCGAGCAGTACTTC.

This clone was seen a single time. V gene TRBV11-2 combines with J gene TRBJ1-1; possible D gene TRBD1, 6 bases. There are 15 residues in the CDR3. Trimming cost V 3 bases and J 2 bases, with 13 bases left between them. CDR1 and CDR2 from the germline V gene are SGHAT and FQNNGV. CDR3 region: CASSLGTKVNTEAFF. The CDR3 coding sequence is TGTGCCAGCAGCTTGGGGACAAAAGTCAACACTGAAGCTTTCTTT.

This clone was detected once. This CDR3 reads CAWSVSSGQYF. CDR3 nucleotides: TGTGCCTGGAGTGTAAGCTCGGGGCAGTACTTC. This chain joins TRBV30 and TRBJ2-7; D call uncertain. The germline V gene has CDR1 GTSNPN and CDR2 SVGIG (reference sequence). This CDR3 has 11 amino acids. Deletions cut 0 bases from V and 9 bases from J, with 9 bases between.

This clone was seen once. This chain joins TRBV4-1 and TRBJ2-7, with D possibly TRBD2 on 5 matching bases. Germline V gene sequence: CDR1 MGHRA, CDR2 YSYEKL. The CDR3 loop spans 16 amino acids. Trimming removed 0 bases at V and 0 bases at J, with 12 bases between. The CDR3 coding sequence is TGCGCCAGCAGCCAAGAAGCCGGGGATTCCTCCTACGAGCAGTACTTC. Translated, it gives CASSQEAGDSSYEQYF.

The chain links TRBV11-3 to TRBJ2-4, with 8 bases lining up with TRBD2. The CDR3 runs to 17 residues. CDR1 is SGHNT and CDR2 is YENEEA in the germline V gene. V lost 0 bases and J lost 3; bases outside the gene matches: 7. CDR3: CASSLDRGGFGKNIQYF. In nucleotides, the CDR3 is TGTGCCAGCAGCTTAGATCGGGGGGGCTTCGGCAAAAACATTCAGTACTTC.

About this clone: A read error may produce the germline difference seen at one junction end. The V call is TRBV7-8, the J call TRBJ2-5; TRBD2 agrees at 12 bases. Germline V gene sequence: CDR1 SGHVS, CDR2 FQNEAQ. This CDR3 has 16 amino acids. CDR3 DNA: TGTGCCAGCAGCCTAGCGGGGGGGTCCTTTGGTGAGACCCAGTACTTC. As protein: CASSLAGGSFGETQYF.

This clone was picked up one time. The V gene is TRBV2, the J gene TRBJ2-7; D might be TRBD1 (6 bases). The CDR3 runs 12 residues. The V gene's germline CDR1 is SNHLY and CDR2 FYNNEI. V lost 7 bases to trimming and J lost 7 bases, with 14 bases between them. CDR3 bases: TGTGCCAGCAACGGCTTAGGGACAGAGCAGTACTTC. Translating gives CASNGLGTEQYF.

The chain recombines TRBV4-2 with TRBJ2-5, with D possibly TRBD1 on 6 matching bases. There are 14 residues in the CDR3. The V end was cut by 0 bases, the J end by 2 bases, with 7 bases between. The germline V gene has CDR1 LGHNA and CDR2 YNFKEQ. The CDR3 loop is CASSQETGQETQYF. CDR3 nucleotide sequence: TGTGCCAGCAGCCAAGAGACAGGTCAAGAGACCCAGTACTTC.

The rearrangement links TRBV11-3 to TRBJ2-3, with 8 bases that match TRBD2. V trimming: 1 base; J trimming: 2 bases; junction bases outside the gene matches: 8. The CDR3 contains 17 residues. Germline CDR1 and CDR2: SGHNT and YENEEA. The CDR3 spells CASSLGVAGLVTDTQYF. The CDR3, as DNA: TGTGCCAGCAGCTTAGGAGTAGCGGGGTTAGTCACAGATACGCAGTATTTT.

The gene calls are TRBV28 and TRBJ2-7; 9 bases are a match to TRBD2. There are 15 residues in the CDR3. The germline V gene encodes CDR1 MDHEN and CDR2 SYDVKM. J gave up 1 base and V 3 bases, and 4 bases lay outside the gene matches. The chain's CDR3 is CASSLLLAGSYEQYF. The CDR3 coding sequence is TGTGCCAGCAGTTTGCTGCTAGCGGGGTCCTACGAGCAGTACTTC.

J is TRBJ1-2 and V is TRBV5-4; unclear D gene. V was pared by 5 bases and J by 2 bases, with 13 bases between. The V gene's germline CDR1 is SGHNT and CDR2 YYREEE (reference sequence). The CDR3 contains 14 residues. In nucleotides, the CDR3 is TGTGCCAGCAGGCCGACACCCGAAAACTATGGCTACACCTTC. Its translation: CASRPTPENYGYTF.

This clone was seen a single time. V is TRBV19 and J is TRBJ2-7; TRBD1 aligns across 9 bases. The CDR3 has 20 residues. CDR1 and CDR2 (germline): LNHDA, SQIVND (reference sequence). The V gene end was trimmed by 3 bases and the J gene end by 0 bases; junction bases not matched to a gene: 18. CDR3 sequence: CASSIPDRGTSLHPSYEQYF. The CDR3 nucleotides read TGTGCCAGTAGTATCCCGGACAGGGGAACCTCCTTACATCCCTCCTACGAGCAGTACTTC.

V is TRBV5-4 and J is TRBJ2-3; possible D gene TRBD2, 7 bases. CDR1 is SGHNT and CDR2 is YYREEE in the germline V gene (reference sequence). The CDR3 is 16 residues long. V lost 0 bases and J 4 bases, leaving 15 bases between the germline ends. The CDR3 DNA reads TGTGCCAGCAGCTTGGAGTGGGCCGGGGGGCCAGATACGCAGTATTTT. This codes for CASSLEWAGGPDTQYF. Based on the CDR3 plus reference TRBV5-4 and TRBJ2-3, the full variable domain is ETGVTQSPTHLIKTRGQQVTLRCSSQSGHNTVSWYQQALGQGPQFIFQYYREEENGRGNFPPRFSGLQFPNYSSELNVNALELDDSALYLCASSLEWAGGPDTQYFGPGTRLTVL.

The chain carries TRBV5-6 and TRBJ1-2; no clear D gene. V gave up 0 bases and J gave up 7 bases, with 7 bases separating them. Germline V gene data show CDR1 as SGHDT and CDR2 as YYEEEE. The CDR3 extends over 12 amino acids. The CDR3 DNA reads TGTGCCAGCAGCTTGGACAGCCCTGGCTACACCTTC. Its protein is CASSLDSPGYTF.

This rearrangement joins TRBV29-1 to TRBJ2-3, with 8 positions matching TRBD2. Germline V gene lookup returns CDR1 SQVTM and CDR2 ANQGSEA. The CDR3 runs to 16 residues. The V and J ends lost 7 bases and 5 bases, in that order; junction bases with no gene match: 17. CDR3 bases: TGCAGCGGCATACCGGGACTAGTTGGATCGTTAGATACGCAGTATTTT. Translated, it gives CSGIPGLVGSLDTQYF.

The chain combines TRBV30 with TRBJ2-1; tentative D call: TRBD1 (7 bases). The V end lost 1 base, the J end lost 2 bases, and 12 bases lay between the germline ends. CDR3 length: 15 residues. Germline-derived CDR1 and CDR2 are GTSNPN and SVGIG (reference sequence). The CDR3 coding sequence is TGTGCCTGGAGTGGTAGGAGGGGGCCCTACAATGAGCAGTTCTTC. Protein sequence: CAWSGRRGPYNEQFF.

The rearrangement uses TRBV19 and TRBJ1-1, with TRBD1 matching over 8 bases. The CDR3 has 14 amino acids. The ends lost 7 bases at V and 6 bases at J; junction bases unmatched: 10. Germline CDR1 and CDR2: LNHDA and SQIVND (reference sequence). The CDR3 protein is CASIKRQGLSEAFF. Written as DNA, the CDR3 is TGTGCCAGTATTAAAAGACAGGGGCTATCTGAAGCTTTCTTT. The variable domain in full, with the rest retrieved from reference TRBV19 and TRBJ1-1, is DGGITQSPKYLFRKEGQNVTLSCEQNLNHDAMYWYRQDPGQGLRLIYYSQIVNDFQKGDIAEGYSVSREKKESFPLTVTSAQKNPTAFYLCASIKRQGLSEAFFGQGTRLTVV.

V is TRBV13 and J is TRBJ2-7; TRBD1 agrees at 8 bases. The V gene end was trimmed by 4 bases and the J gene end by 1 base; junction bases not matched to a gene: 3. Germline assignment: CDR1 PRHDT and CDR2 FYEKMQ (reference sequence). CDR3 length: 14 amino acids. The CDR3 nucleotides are TGTGCCAGCAGCTGGACAGGGAGGTCCTACGAGCAGTACTTC. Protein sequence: CASSWTGRSYEQYF. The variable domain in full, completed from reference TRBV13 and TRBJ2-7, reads AAGVIQSPRHLIKEKRETATLKCYPIPRHDTVYWYQQGPGQDPQFLISFYEKMQSDKGSIPDRFSAQQFSDYHSELNMSSLELGDSALYFCASSWTGRSYEQYFGPGTRLTVT.

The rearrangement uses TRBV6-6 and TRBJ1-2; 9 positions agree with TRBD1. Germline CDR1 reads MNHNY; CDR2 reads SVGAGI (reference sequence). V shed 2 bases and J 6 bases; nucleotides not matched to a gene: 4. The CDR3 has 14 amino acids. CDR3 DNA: TGTGCCAGCAGTTACACAGGGGGCGCAGATGGCTACACCTTC. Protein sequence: CASSYTGGADGYTF.

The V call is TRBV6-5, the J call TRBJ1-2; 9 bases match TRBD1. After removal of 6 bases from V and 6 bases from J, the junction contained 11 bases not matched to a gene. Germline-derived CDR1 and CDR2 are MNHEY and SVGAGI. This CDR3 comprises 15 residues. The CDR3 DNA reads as TGTGCCAGCAGCAATCGGGACAGGGTTAGTGATGGCTACACCTTC. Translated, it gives CASSNRDRVSDGYTF.

The CDR3, as DNA: TGTGCCAGCACCCTAGGGACAGGGATCTACGAGCAGTACTTC. This codes for CASTLGTGIYEQYF. The rearrangement uses TRBV6-6 and TRBJ2-7; 9 bases fit TRBD1. Germline CDR1 and CDR2: MNHNY and SVGAGI (reference sequence). V dropped 7 bases and J dropped 3; count of bases not matched to a gene: 7. The CDR3 is made up of 14 amino acids.

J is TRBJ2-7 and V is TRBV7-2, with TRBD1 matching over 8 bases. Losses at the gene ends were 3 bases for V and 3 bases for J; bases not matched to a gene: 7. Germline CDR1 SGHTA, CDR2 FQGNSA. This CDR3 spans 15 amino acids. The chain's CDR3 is CASSFQDRALYEQYF. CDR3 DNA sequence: TGTGCCAGCAGCTTTCAGGACAGGGCCCTCTACGAGCAGTACTTC.

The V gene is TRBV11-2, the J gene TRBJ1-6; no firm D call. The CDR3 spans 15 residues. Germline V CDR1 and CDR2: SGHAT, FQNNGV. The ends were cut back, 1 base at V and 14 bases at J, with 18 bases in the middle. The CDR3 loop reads CASSLGFSSSIALHF. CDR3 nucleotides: TGTGCCAGCAGCTTAGGATTTTCTTCTTCTATAGCCCTCCACTTT.

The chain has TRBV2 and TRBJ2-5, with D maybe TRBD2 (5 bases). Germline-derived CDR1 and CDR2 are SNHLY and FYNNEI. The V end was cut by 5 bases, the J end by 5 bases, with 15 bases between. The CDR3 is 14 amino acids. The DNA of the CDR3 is TGTGCCAGCAGTCCAACTAGGCGTACGGAGACCCAGTACTTC. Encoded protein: CASSPTRRTETQYF.

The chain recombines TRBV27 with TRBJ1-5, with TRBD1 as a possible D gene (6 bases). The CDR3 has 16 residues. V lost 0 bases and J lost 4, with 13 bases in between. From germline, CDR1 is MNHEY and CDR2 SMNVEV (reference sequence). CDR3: CASSLSGHQENQPQHF. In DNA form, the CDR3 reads TGTGCCAGCAGTTTATCGGGACACCAAGAAAATCAGCCCCAGCATTTT.